Detailed here is one T cell receptor (beta chain). Clones were sequenced by immunoSEQ multiplex PCR, and TCRdb holds only the in-frame ones, with some missing. The table has about 53,000 clones, about 85% seen once; the top ten hold roughly 18%. These data are taken from a study of identifying expanded T cells in peripheral blood. The germline CDR1 and CDR2 sequences are SGHRS and YFSETQ. This CDR3 has 11 residues. V dropped 3 bases and J dropped 3 bases, with 4 bases sitting between them. The sequence derives from a person between 18 and 69 years old in good health. The sample taken for sequencing was blood. The V gene is TRBV5-1, the J gene TRBJ2-7; D not resolved. The CDR3 DNA reads as TGCGCCAGCAGCTCCAACTACGAGCAGTACTTC. This translates into CASSSNYEQYF.